This T cell receptor (beta chain) came from a study of control samples from healthy donors and cancer patients. CDR3 length: 14 amino acids. The germline V and J ends were trimmed by 1 base and 5 bases, with 8 bases remaining between them. Germline CDR1 SGHAT, CDR2 FQNNGV. Clones were sequenced by immunoSEQ multiplex PCR, and TCRdb holds only the in-frame ones, with some missing. The sample contains fewer than 250,000 clones, roughly nine tenths of which appear only once. The chain uses TRBV11-2 and TRBJ2-2; D is ambiguous. The receptor's source is a man aged 25 to 40 in good health. Sequenced input: blood. In nucleotides, the CDR3 is TGTGCCAGCAGCTTAGGTCAAGGGACCGGGGAGCTGTTTTTT. Translating it yields CASSLGQGTGELFF.